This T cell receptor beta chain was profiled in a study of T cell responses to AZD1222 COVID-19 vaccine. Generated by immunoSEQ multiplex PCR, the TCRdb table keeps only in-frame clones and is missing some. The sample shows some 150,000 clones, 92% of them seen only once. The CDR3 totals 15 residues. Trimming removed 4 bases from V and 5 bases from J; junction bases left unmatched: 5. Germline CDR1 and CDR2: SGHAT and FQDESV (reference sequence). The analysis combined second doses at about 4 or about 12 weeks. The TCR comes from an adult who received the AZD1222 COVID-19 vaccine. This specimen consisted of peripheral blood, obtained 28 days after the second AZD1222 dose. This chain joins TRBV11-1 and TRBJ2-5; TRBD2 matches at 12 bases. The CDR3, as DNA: TGTGCCAGCAGCTCGCTAGCGGGAGGGTGGGAGACCCAGTACTTC. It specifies CASSSLAGGWETQYF.